This T cell receptor beta chain emerged from a study of beta chain features in type 1 diabetes. Study observations and caveats: Researchers reported that naive, central memory and Treg TCRB repertoires appeared more similar in patients than in healthy donors. Reduced insertions and increased deletions marked VDJ junctions in type 1 diabetes patients. TCRB CDR3 length was moderately but significantly reduced in all four CD4+ subsets of Type 1 diabetes patients.

All of the isolated RNA was reverse transcribed, so expressed TCRB transcripts were sequenced. Mean read depth for naive, central memory and regulatory T cell samples was roughly 4 million reads. The assay was immunoSEQ multiplex PCR, and TCRdb's table has in-frame clones only and misses some. This sample yields tens of thousands of clones, of which nearly 50% are seen a single time; 0.65% to 0.85% belongs to the top ten. Sorted populations were all over 98% pure. Points on this clone: Its antigen is unidentified.

CDR3 size: 16 residues. V was clipped by 4 bases and J by 4 bases; unmatched bases: 11. Germline assignment: CDR1 SGHRS and CDR2 YFSETQ. This receptor was identified in a young man with type 1 diabetes. Sequenced input: central memory CD4+ T cells from blood. The V call is TRBV5-1, the J call TRBJ2-3; 8 nucleotides line up with TRBD2. In DNA form, the CDR3 reads TGCGCCAGCAGCCCGGGCGGGGGGATGGAGTCAGATACGCAGTATTTT. Protein: CASSPGGGMESDTQYF. The whole variable domain, filled in from reference TRBV5-1 and TRBJ2-3, reads KAGVTQTPRYLIKTRGQQVTLSCSPISGHRSVSWYQQTPGQGLQFLFEYFSETQRNKGNFPGRFSGRQFSNSRSEMNVSTLELGDSALYLCASSPGGGMESDTQYFGPGTRLTVL.